This T cell receptor (beta chain) is from a study of shared clonotypes between healthy human individuals. Around 200 ng DNA, around 30,000 T cell genomes, went into each sorted-subset replicate PCR. Generated by immunoSEQ multiplex PCR, the TCRdb table keeps only in-frame clones and is missing some. This sample has some 500,000 clones, with about 95% found just once. Germline V CDR1 and CDR2: SGHAT, FQNNGV. The CDR3 extends over 18 amino acids. The V segment lost 4 bases and the J segment 0 bases; nucleotides outside the gene matches: 12. The chain recombines TRBV11-2 with TRBJ2-3; 8 nucleotides match TRBD2. Sequencing used naive CD4+ T cells sorted from blood. Subset: CD45RA+ positively selected. The source is a woman aged 25 to 39 in good health. The CDR3 here is CASSSVRASGYSTDTQYF. The CDR3 DNA sequence: TGTGCCAGCAGCTCAGTACGAGCTAGCGGGTACAGCACAGATACGCAGTATTTT.